This TCR beta chain was identified during a study of blood T cell repertoires in COVID-19. J gave up 4 bases and V 1 base, and 6 bases lay outside the gene matches. This CDR3 region has 16 residues. Germline V CDR1 and CDR2: SGHKS, YYEKEE (reference sequence). The repertoire was sequenced with immunoSEQ multiplex PCR; TCRdb's copy has only in-frame clones and lacks some. The table has approximately 440,000 clones, about 92% seen once. The study assigned cohorts using participant-reported clinical history. The genes are TRBV5-5 and TRBJ2-2; TRBD2 matches at 8 bases. This receptor was identified in a man aged 18 to 35 who had recovered from COVID-19. Sequenced: PBMCs or T cells enriched from blood (not recorded which). CDR3 protein: CASSLRLAGLTGELFF. CDR3 sequence (DNA): TGTGCCAGCAGCTTGCGGCTAGCGGGCCTCACCGGGGAGCTGTTTTTT.